This TCR beta chain was documented in a study of T-cell memory formation after mild COVID-19. Study information: There were largely donor-specific TCR clusters. Overall study findings and caveats: Day 37-peaking second-wave clones had unconfirmed SARS-CoV-2 specificity.

TCRdb passed the 5' RACE reads through MiXCR, listing each CDR3 protein once. The sample carries 150,000 or so distinct CDR3 sequences, more than 9% recorded once. In germline, CDR1 is MGHRA, CDR2 YSYEKL. This CDR3 spans 15 amino acids. The V and J ends lost 6 bases and 4 bases respectively, with 18 bases between them. To note about this clonotype: The antigen remains undetermined.

This rearrangement joins TRBV4-1 to TRBJ1-1, with D perhaps TRBD1 (6 bases). Sequencing was performed on PBMCs or a T cell subset sorted from them (not recorded which). This clonotype originated in a man between 18 and 35 years old who had mild COVID-19 (a few samples of this study predate the infection). Cell type and time point are not known. This chain's CDR3 is CASRKAGDRGTEAFF. DNA of the CDR3: TGCGCCAGCAGGAAAGCAGGGGACCGAGGCACTGAAGCTTTCTTT.